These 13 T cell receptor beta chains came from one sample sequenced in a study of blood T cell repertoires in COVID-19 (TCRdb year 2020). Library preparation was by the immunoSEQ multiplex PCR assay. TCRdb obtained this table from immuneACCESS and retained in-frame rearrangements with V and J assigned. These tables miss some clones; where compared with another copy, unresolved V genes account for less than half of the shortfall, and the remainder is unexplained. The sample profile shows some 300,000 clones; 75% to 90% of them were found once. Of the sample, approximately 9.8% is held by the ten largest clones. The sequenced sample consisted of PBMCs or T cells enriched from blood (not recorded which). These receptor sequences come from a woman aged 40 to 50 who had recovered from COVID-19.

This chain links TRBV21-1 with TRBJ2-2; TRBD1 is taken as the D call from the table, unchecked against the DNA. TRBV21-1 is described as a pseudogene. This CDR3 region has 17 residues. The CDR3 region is CASSPLTRQESSGELFF. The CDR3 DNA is TGTGCCAGCAGCCCCCTCACCCGACAGGAATCTTCTGGGGAGCTGTTTTTT.

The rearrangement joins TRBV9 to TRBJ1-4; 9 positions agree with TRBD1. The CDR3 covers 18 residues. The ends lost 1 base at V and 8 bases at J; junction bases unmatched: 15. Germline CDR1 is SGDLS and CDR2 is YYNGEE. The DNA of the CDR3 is TGTGCCAGCAGCGTAAACCCAGAACAGGGGGCTGTCCGGGAAAAACTGTTTTTT. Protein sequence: CASSVNPEQGAVREKLFF.

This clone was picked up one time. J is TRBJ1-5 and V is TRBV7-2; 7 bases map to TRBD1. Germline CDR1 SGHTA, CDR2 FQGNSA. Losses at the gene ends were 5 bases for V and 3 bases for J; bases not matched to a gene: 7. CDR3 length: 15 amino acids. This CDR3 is CASSLTGALNQPQHF. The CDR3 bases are TGTGCCAGCAGCCTCACAGGGGCTCTCAATCAGCCCCAGCATTTT.

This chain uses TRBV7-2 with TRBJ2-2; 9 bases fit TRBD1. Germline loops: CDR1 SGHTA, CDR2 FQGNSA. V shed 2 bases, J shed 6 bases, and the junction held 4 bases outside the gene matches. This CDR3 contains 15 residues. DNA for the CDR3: TGTGCCAGCAGCTTATGGACAGGGGTTCCCGGGGAGCTGTTTTTT. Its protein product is CASSLWTGVPGELFF.

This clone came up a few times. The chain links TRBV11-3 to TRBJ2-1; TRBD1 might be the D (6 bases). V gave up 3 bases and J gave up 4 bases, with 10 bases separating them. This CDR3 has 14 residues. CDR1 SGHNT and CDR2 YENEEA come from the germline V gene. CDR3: CASSLGDTYNEQFF. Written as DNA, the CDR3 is TGTGCCAGCAGCTTGGGGGACACATACAATGAGCAGTTCTTC.

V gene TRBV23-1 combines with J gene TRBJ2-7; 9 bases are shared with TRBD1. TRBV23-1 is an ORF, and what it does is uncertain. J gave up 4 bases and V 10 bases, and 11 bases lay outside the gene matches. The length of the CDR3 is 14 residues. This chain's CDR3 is CATDGGQGLYEQYF. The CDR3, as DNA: TGCGCCACCGATGGGGGACAGGGCCTGTACGAGCAGTACTTC.

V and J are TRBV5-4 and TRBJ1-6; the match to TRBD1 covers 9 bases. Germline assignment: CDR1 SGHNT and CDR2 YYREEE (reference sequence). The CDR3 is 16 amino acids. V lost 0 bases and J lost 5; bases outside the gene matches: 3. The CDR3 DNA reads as TGTGCCAGCAGCTTGGCCGGACAGGGGAATAATTCACCCCTCCACTTT. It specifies CASSLAGQGNNSPLHF.

CDR3 sequence reads: CASSVARVSEQFF. The CDR3 DNA is TGTGCCAGCAGCGTTGCCAGGGTGAGTGAGCAGTTCTTC. The gene calls are TRBV9 and TRBJ2-1; a possible D gene is TRBD1 (5 bases). Trimming pared 2 bases from V and 9 bases from J, leaving 12 bases between. This CDR3 region has 13 residues. Germline V gene sequence: CDR1 SGDLS, CDR2 YYNGEE.

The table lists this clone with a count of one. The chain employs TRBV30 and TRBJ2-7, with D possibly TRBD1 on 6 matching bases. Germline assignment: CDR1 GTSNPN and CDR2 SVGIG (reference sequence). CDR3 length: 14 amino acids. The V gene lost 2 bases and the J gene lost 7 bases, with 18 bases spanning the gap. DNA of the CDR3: TGTGCCTGGAGTAGGGCAGGGGTCCTCCAGGAGCAGTACTTC. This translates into CAWSRAGVLQEQYF.

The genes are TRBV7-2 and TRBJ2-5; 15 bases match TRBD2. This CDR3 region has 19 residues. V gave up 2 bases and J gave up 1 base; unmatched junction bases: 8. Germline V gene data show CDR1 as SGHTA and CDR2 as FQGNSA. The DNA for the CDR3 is TGTGCCAGCAGCTTATACGGGACTAGCGGGGGGACCCCCCAAGAGACCCAGTACTTC. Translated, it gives CASSLYGTSGGTPQETQYF.

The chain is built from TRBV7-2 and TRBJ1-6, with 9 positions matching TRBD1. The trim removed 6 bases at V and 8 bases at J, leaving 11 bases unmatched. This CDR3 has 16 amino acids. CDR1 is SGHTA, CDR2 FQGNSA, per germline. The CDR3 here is CASRLSGQGRDSPLHF. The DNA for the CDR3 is TGTGCCAGCAGACTTTCTGGACAGGGGAGGGATTCACCCCTCCACTTT.

CDR3 in amino acids: CASSSTLGAQYF. CDR3 nucleotide sequence: TGTGCCAGCAGTTCAACGCTAGGTGCCCAGTACTTC. This chain joins TRBV6-5 and TRBJ2-5; no clear D gene. Germline V gene data show CDR1 as MNHEY and CDR2 as SVGAGI. Trimming took off 4 bases at V and 9 bases at J, with 12 bases between the two ends. This CDR3 has 12 amino acids.

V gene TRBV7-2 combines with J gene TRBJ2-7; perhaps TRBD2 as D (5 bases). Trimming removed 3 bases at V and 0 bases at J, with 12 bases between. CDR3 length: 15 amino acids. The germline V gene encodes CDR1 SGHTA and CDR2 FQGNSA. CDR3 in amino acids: CASSFRGADSYEQYF. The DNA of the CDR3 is TGTGCCAGCAGCTTTCGGGGTGCGGACTCCTACGAGCAGTACTTC.